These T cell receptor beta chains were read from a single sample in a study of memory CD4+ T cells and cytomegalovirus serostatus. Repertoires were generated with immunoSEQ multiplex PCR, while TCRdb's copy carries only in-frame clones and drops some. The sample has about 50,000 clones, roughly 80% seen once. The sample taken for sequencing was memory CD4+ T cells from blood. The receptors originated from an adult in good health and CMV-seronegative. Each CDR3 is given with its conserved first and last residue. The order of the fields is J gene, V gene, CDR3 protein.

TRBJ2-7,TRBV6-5,CASSYTSGGPYEQYF
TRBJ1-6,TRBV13,CASSSYHDNSPLHF
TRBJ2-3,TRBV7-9,CASSLDTDTQYF
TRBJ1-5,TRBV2,CASSAGRANQPQHF
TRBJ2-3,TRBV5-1,CASFGGVAPSTDTQYF
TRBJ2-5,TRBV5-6,CASSYRPGQGAETQYF
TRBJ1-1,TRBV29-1,CSAEGQSEAFF
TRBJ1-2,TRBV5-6,CASSLYRTGKVYGYTF
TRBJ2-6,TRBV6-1,CASREGSTGANVLTF
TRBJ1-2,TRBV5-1,CASSLELWAGANYGYTF
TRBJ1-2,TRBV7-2,CASSLMGEGGYTF
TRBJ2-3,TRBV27,CASSRPTSGGSGTQYF
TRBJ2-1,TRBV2,CASSGKAGGSSNEQFF
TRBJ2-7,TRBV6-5,CASSYSIPDSPYEQYF
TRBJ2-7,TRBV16,CASSQFQGAAYEQYF
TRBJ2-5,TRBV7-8,CASSSQRELQETQYF
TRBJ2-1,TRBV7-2,CASSLTNYNEQFF
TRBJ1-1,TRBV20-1,CSASSPGRAFF
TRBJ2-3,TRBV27,CASSVGTVADTQYF
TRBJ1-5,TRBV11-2,CASSLDRGQPQHF
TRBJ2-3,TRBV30,CAWGQGARADTQYF